This entry lists 3 T cell receptor beta chains sequenced from one sample in a study of T cell responses to AZD1222 COVID-19 vaccine. The protocol was immunoSEQ multiplex PCR, while the TCRdb copy is restricted to in-frame clones and leaves out a portion. This sample has around 83,000 clones, with about nine tenths found just once. Material: peripheral blood, obtained 28 days after the second AZD1222 dose. These receptors originate from an adult who received the AZD1222 COVID-19 vaccine.

V usage is TRBV9 and J usage is TRBJ1-2, with no clear D. Germline lookup yields CDR1 SGDLS and CDR2 YYNGEE. V lost 4 bases, J lost 0 bases, and 19 bases lay in between. The CDR3 is 17 amino acids. Here the CDR3 DNA reads TGTGCCAGCAGCCCTCGCCCCGGGGAGGGCGCTAACTATGGCTACACCTTC. This translates into CASSPRPGEGANYGYTF.

V is TRBV2 and J is TRBJ1-4; 8 nucleotides agree with TRBD1. Germline V lookup: CDR1 SNHLY, CDR2 FYNNEI. V shed 6 bases and J 11 bases; nucleotides not matched to a gene: 11. The CDR3 sequence is 14 residues long. The CDR3 sequence is CASRGGTGFEKLFF. CDR3 coding DNA: TGTGCCAGCAGGGGCGGGACAGGTTTCGAGAAACTGTTTTTT.

The J gene is TRBJ1-1, the V gene TRBV12-3 or TRBV12-4; D is uncertain. Trimming took off 5 bases at V and 3 bases at J, with 4 bases between the two ends. The CDR3 covers 11 residues. This CDR3 is CASSQDTEAFF. CDR3 nucleotide sequence: TGTGCCAGCAGTCAGGACACTGAAGCTTTCTTT.